The clone carrying this T cell receptor beta chain was counted ten times or more. The data stem from a study of T cells in Graves' hyperthyroidism and ophthalmopathy. V was shortened by 4 bases and J by 2 bases, with 13 bases between the two germline ends. The germline CDR1 and CDR2 sequences are SGHNT and YYREEE (reference sequence). The CDR3 has 14 residues. From RNA transcripts, TCR beta CDR3 regions were amplified. Carried out on the TCR CDR3, a first-round RT-PCR used the HTBI primer set. TCRdb re-analysed the multiplex PCR reads in MiXCR, keeping a single row per CDR3 protein. The table lists about 770,000 distinct CDR3 sequences, about 19% of them singletons. First hyperthyroidism diagnosis is when the blood sample was obtained, before any ophthalmopathy symptoms.

The TCR was taken from a woman in her fifties or sixties with Graves' hyperthyroidism that later progressed to Graves' ophthalmopathy. V usage is TRBV5-4 and J usage is TRBJ2-7; D is possibly TRBD1 (6 bases). Material: blood. The CDR3 loop reads CASSTRQATYEQYF. The CDR3 region has the DNA TGTGCCAGCAGCACAAGACAGGCTACCTACGAGCAGTACTTC. The whole variable domain, filled in from reference TRBV5-4 and TRBJ2-7, reads ETGVTQSPTHLIKTRGQQVTLRCSSQSGHNTVSWYQQALGQGPQFIFQYYREEENGRGNFPPRFSGLQFPNYSSELNVNALELDDSALYLCASSTRQATYEQYFGPGTRLTVT.